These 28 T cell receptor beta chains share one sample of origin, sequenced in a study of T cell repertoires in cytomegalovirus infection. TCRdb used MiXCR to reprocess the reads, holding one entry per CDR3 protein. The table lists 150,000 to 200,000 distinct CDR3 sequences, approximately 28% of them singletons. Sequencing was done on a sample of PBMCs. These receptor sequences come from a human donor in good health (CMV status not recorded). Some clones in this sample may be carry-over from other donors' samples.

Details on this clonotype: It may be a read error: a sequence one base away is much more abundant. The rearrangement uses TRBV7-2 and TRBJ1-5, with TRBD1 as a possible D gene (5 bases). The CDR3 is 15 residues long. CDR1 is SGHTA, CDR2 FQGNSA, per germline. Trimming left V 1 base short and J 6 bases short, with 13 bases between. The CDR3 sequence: CASSLGGARGQPQHF. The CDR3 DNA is TGTGCCAGCAGCTTAGGAGGGGCCCGGGGTCAGCCCCAGCATTTT.

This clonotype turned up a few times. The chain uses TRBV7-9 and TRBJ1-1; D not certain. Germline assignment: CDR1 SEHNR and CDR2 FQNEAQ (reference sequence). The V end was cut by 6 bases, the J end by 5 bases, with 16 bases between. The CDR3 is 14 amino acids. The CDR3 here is CASRMEVKGTEAFF. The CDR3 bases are TGTGCCAGCAGAATGGAGGTTAAGGGTACTGAAGCTTTCTTT.

The CDR3 nucleotides read TGTGCCAGCAGTTTTGTGGGGGGGCCGGCAGATACGCAGTATTTT. Amino acids: CASSFVGGPADTQYF. This chain connects TRBV12-3 or TRBV12-4 to TRBJ2-3; D perhaps matches TRBD2 (7 bases). CDR3 length: 15 amino acids. V shed 3 bases and J shed 4 bases, with 14 bases lying between them.

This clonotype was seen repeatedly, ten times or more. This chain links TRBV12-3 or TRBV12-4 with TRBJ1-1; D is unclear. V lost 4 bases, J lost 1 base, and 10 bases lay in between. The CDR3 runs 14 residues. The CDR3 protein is CASSSDFWNTEAFF. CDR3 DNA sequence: TGTGCCAGCAGTTCAGACTTCTGGAACACTGAAGCTTTCTTT.

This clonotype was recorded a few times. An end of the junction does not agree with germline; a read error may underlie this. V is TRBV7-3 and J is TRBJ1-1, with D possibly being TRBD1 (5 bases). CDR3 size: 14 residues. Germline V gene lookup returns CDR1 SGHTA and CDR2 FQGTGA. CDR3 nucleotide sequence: TGTGCCAGCAGCTTAAAGTGGGGGAACGCTGAAGCTTTCTTT. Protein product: CASSLKWGNAEAFF. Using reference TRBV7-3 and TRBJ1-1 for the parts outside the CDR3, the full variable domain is GAGVSQTPSNKVTEKGKYVELRCDPISGHTALYWYRQSLGQGPEFLIYFQGTGAADDSGLPNDRFFAVRPEGSVSTLKIQRTERGDSAVYLCASSLKWGNAEAFFGQGTRLTVV.

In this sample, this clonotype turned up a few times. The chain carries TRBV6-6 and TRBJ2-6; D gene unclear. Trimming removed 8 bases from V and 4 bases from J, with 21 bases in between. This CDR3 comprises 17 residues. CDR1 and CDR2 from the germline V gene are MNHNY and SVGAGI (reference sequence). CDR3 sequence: CASCWESVGDGANVLTF. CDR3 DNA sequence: TGTGCCAGCTGCTGGGAATCCGTGGGCGACGGGGCCAACGTCCTGACTTTC.

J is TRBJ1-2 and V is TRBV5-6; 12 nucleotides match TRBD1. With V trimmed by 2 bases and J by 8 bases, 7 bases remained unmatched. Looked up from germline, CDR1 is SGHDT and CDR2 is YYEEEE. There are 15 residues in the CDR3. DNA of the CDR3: TGTGCCAGCAGCTTAACGGGACAGGGGGCTTGGGGCTACACCTTC. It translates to CASSLTGQGAWGYTF.

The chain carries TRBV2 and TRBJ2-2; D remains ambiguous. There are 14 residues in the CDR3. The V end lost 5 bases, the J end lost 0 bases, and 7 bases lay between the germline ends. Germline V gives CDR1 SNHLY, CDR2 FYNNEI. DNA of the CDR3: TGTGCCAGCAGTAAATGGCCGAACACCGGGGAGCTGTTTTTT. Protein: CASSKWPNTGELFF.

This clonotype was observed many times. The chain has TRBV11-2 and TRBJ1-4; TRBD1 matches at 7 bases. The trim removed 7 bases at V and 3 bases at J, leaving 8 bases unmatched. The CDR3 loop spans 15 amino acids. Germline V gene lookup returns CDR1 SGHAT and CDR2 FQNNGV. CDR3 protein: CASNSEGAANEKLFF. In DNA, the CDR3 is TGTGCCAGCAACTCGGAGGGGGCAGCTAATGAAAAACTGTTTTTT.

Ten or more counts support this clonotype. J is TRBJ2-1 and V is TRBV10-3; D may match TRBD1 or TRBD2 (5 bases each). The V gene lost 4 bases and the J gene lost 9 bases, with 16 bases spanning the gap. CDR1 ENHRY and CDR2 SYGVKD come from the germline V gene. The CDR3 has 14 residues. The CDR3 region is CAISVGAARSEQFF. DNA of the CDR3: TGTGCCATCAGTGTCGGGGCCGCTCGTAGTGAGCAGTTCTTC.

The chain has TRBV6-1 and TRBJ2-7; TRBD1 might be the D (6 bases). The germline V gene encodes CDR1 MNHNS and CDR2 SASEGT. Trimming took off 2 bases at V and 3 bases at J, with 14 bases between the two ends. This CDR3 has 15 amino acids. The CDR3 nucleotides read TGTGCCAGCAGTGAATTTAGGACAGTAAGCTACGAGCAGTACTTC. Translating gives CASSEFRTVSYEQYF.

The CDR3, as DNA: TGCGCCAGCAGCTCGACGACGGATTTCTCCACAGATACGCAGTATTTT. Its translation is CASSSTTDFSTDTQYF. The chain combines TRBV5-1 with TRBJ2-3; D is ambiguous. The CDR3 sequence is 16 residues long. With 3 bases removed from V and 2 bases from J, the gap between germline ends came to 16 bases. CDR1 is SGHRS and CDR2 is YFSETQ in the germline V gene.

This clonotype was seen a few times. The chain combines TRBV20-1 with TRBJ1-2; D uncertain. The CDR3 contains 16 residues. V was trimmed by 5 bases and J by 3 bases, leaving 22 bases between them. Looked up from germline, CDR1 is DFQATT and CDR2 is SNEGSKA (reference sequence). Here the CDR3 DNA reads TGCAGTGCTCCCGAGTCCCCCAGTCCCGGCTACTATGGCTACACCTTC. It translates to CSAPESPSPGYYGYTF.

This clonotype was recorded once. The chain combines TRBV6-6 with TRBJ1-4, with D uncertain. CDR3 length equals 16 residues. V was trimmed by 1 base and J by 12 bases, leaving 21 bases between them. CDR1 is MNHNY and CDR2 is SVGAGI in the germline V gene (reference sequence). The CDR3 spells CASSYLGGQSETELFF. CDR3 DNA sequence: TGTGCCAGCAGTTACTTGGGCGGGCAGTCTGAAACGGAACTGTTTTTT.

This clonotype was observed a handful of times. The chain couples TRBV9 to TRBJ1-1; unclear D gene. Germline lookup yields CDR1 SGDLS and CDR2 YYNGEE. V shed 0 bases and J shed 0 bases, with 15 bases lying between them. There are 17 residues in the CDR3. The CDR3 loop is CASSVGPRLGLNTEAFF. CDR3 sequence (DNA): TGTGCCAGCAGCGTAGGTCCTCGTCTGGGTTTGAACACTGAAGCTTTCTTT.

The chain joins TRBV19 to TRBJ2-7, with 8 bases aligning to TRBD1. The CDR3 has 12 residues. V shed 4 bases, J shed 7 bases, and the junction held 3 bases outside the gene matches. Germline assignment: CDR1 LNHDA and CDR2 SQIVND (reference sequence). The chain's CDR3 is CASSTGTGEQYF. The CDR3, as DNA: TGTGCCAGTAGTACCGGGACAGGAGAGCAGTACTTC.

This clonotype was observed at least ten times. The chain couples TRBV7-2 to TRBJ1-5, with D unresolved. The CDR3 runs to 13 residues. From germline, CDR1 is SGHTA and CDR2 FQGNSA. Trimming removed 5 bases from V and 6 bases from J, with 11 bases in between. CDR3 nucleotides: TGTGCCAGCAGCATCTACAGTGGTCAGCCCCAGCATTTT. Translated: CASSIYSGQPQHF.

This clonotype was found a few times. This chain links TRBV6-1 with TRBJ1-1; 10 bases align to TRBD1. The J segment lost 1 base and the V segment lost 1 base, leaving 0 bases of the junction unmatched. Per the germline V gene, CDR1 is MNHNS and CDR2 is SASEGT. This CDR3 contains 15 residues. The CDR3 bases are TGTGCCAGCAGTGAAGGACAGGGGGCGAACACTGAAGCTTTCTTT. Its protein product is CASSEGQGANTEAFF.

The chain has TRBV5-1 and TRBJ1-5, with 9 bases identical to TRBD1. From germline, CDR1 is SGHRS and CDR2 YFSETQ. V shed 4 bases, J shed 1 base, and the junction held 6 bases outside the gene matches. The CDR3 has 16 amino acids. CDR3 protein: CASSPGTGRSNQPQHF. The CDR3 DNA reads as TGCGCCAGCAGCCCAGGGACAGGGAGAAGCAATCAGCCCCAGCATTTT.

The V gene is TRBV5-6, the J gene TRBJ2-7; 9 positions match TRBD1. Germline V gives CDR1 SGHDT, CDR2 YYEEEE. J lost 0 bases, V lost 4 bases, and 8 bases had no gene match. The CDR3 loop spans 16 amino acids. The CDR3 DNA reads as TGTGCCAGCAGCACCGGACAGGGGAGGGACTCCTACGAGCAGTACTTC. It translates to CASSTGQGRDSYEQYF.

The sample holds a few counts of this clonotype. The CDR3 reads CSVDLGSSYEQYF. Here the CDR3 DNA reads TGCAGCGTTGATTTGGGCAGTTCCTACGAGCAGTACTTC. V usage is TRBV29-1 and J usage is TRBJ2-7; no firm D call. Germline CDR1 is SQVTM and CDR2 is ANQGSEA. The CDR3 has 13 residues. V lost 3 bases and J lost 1, with 10 bases in between.

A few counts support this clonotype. In nucleotides, the CDR3 is TGCGCCAGCAGCTTGGAGGAGGGACTGAACACTGAAGCTTTCTTT. Translated, it gives CASSLEEGLNTEAFF. The rearrangement uses TRBV5-1 and TRBJ1-1; D perhaps matches TRBD1 (5 bases). The length of the CDR3 is 15 residues. V was cut by 0 bases and J by 0 bases, with 9 bases left in between. The germline gives CDR1 SGHRS, CDR2 YFSETQ.

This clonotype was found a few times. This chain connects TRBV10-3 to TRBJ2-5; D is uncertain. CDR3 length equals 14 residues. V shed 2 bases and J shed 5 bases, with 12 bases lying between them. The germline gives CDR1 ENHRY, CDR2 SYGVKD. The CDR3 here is CAISERKGIETQYF. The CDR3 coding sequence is TGTGCCATCAGTGAGAGGAAGGGAATCGAGACCCAGTACTTC.

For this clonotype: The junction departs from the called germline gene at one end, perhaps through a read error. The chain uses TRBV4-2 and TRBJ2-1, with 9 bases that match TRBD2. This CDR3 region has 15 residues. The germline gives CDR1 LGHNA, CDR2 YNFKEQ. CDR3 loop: CASSQAGGSHNEQFF. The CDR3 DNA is TGTGCCAGCAGTCAAGCGGGGGGTTCCCACAATGAGCAGTTCTTC.

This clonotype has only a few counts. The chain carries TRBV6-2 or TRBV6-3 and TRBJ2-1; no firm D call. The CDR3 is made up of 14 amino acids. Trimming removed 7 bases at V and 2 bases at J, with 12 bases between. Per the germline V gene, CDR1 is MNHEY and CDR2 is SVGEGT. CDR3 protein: CASTLHVTYNEQFF. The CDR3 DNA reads TGTGCCAGCACCCTTCACGTAACCTACAATGAGCAGTTCTTC.

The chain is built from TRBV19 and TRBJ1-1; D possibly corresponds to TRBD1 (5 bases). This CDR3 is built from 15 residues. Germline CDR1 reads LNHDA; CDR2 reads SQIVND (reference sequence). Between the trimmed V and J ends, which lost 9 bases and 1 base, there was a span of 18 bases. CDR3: CASKGRGEENTEAFF. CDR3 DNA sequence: TGTGCCAGCAAGGGACGGGGCGAGGAGAACACTGAAGCTTTCTTT.

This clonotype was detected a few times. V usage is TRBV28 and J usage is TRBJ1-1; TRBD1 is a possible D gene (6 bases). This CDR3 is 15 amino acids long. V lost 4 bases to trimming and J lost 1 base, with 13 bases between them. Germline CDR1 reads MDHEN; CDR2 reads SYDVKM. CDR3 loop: CASSSPGTPNTEAFF. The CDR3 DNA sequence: TGTGCCAGCAGTTCCCCCGGGACACCGAACACTGAAGCTTTCTTT.

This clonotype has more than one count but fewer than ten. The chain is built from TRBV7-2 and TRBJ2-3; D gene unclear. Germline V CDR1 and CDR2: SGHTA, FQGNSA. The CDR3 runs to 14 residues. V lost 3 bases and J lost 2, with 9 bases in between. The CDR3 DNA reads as TGTGCCAGCAGCTTGGACGGAACCACAGATACGCAGTATTTT. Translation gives CASSLDGTTDTQYF.